Following are 26 T cell receptor beta chains from one sample sequenced in a study of beta chain features in type 1 diabetes. Of the isolated RNA, all was reverse transcribed, and so the sequenced material was expressed TCRB transcripts. Assay used: immunoSEQ multiplex PCR; TCRdb lists only in-frame clones, some missing. Of around 450,000 clones in the sample, about an eighth were seen once. What was sequenced was naive CD4+ T cells from blood. The source is a woman aged 18-30 years in good health.

At least ten counts were recorded for this clone. Other DNA variants within this sample encode the same CDR3. The J gene is TRBJ2-3, the V gene TRBV7-2; D ambiguous. This CDR3 comprises 12 residues. Trimming removed 3 bases at V and 0 bases at J, with 1 base between. Germline CDR1 reads SGHTA; CDR2 reads FQGNSA. Written as DNA, the CDR3 is TGTGCCAGCAGCTTTAGCACAGATACGCAGTATTTT. It translates to CASSFSTDTQYF.

The chain has TRBV19 and TRBJ2-5, with D uncertain. The germline V gene has CDR1 LNHDA and CDR2 SQIVND (reference sequence). The V end lost 4 bases, the J end lost 5 bases, and 8 bases lay between the germline ends. The CDR3 has 12 residues. The CDR3 is CASSRIDETQYF. CDR3 coding DNA: TGTGCCAGTAGTAGGATTGATGAGACCCAGTACTTC.

The chain links TRBV18 to TRBJ2-1; the match to TRBD1 covers 10 bases. CDR1 and CDR2 (germline): KGHSH, LQKENI. V lost 3 bases, J lost 8 bases, and 1 base stayed unmatched. This CDR3 contains 13 residues. CDR3 sequence: CASSPGTGDEQFF. The CDR3 DNA follows: TGTGCCAGCTCACCCGGGACAGGGGATGAGCAGTTCTTC.

This clone was seen only a few times. The chain has TRBV2 and TRBJ2-7, with 12 bases lining up with TRBD2. From germline, CDR1 is SNHLY and CDR2 FYNNEI. There are 14 residues in the CDR3. J lost 4 bases, V lost 7 bases, and 5 bases had no gene match. The CDR3, as DNA: TGTGCCAGCAAATTCGGGACTAGCGGGTACGAGCAGTACGTC. Translation: CASKFGTSGYEQYV.

This clone was detected only a few times. This rearrangement joins TRBV10-3 to TRBJ2-7, with TRBD1 matching over 7 bases. The V segment lost 6 bases and the J segment 5 bases; nucleotides outside the gene matches: 10. Germline CDR1 is ENHRY and CDR2 is SYGVKD. The CDR3 sequence is 14 residues long. CDR3 DNA: TGTGCCATCAGCAAGACAGGGATGAGCGACGAGCAGTACTTC. Protein: CAISKTGMSDEQYF.

V usage is TRBV27 and J usage is TRBJ2-5; D is unresolved. Germline V CDR1 and CDR2: MNHEY, SMNVEV (reference sequence). The V gene lost 6 bases and the J gene lost 5 bases, with 22 bases spanning the gap. The CDR3 sequence is 16 residues long. The CDR3 region is CASSRRPSRVSETQYF. CDR3 nucleotide sequence: TGTGCCAGCAGCCGCCGCCCCAGTAGGGTATCTGAGACCCAGTACTTC.

This chain uses TRBV6-5 with TRBJ1-1; D is uncertain. The ends were cut back, 2 bases at V and 7 bases at J, with 5 bases in the middle. Germline V CDR1 and CDR2: MNHEY, SVGAGI. CDR3 length equals 11 residues. CDR3 sequence: CASSYRHEAFF. The DNA for the CDR3 is TGTGCCAGCAGTTACCGACATGAAGCTTTCTTT.

The chain links TRBV7-9 to TRBJ2-7, with D unclear. The V gene lost 5 bases and the J gene lost 3 bases, with 17 bases spanning the gap. The CDR3 consists of 15 residues. Germline CDR1 SEHNR, CDR2 FQNEAQ (reference sequence). CDR3 DNA: TGTGCCAGCAGCACATATAATAGCCTACACTACGAGCAGTACTTC. This codes for CASSTYNSLHYEQYF.

The J gene is TRBJ2-7, the V gene TRBV15; D remains unclear. Trimming pared 1 base from V and 4 bases from J, leaving 11 bases between. CDR1 and CDR2 from the germline V gene are LNHNV and YYDKDF (reference sequence). CDR3 size: 14 residues. The CDR3 spells CATSRVRSSYEQYV. CDR3 nucleotides: TGTGCCACCAGCAGAGTCAGGTCTTCGTACGAGCAGTACGTC.

The V gene is TRBV15, the J gene TRBJ1-2, with 7 bases identical to TRBD1. With V trimmed by 5 bases and J by 1 base, 1 base remained unmatched. The length of the CDR3 is 13 residues. Germline CDR1 is LNHNV and CDR2 is YYDKDF (reference sequence). CDR3 in amino acids: CATSDRDNYGYTF. The CDR3 nucleotides read TGTGCCACCAGCGACAGGGATAACTATGGCTACACCTTC.

This clone was detected only a few times. This chain uses TRBV19 with TRBJ2-3; 13 bases map to TRBD2. The CDR3 runs to 16 residues. CDR1 and CDR2 (germline): LNHDA, SQIVND (reference sequence). With 5 bases clipped from V and 2 bases from J, the junction kept 4 bases outside the gene matches. CDR3 loop: CASSPGLAGVTDTQYF. The DNA of the CDR3 is TGTGCCAGTAGTCCCGGACTAGCGGGGGTCACAGATACGCAGTATTTT.

The CDR3 DNA is TGTGCCAGCTCACCGGGACTAGTCAACTCCTACGAGCAGTACTTC. Protein product: CASSPGLVNSYEQYF. The rearrangement joins TRBV18 to TRBJ2-7; 8 bases agree with TRBD2. Germline loops: CDR1 KGHSH, CDR2 LQKENI. This CDR3 contains 15 residues. The V and J ends lost 3 bases and 0 bases, in that order; junction bases with no gene match: 4.

Regarding this clone: At the DNA level, this CDR3 is encoded by other sequences in the same sample as well. The chain combines TRBV9 with TRBJ2-1, with TRBD1 as a possible D gene (8 bases). This CDR3 region has 16 residues. Trimming pared 0 bases from V and 8 bases from J, leaving 18 bases between. Per the germline V gene, CDR1 is SGDLS and CDR2 is YYNGEE. This chain's CDR3 is CASSVGPRQGRDEQFF. The CDR3, as DNA: TGTGCCAGCAGCGTAGGGCCGAGACAGGGGAGGGATGAGCAGTTCTTC. Full variable domain (remainder filled in from reference TRBV9 and TRBJ2-1): DSGVTQTPKHLITATGQRVTLRCSPRSGDLSVYWYQQSLDQGLQFLIQYYNGEERAKGNILERFSAQQFPDLHSELNLSSLELGDSALYFCASSVGPRQGRDEQFFGPGTRLTVL.

The chain employs TRBV4-3 and TRBJ2-2, with 11 bases fitting TRBD1. Trimming removed 0 bases from V and 7 bases from J; junction bases left unmatched: 7. CDR1 and CDR2 (germline): LGHNA, YSLEER. CDR3 length equals 17 residues. The CDR3 loop reads CASSQDPGQGAIGELFF. As DNA, the CDR3 is TGCGCCAGCAGCCAAGACCCCGGACAGGGGGCAATCGGGGAGCTGTTTTTT.

This clone was counted between two and nine times. CDR3 residues: CATGTSKNIQYF. The CDR3 DNA sequence: TGTGCCACCGGGACTAGTAAAAACATTCAGTACTTC. The rearrangement links TRBV15 to TRBJ2-4; 8 nucleotides align to TRBD2. The germline V gene has CDR1 LNHNV and CDR2 YYDKDF (reference sequence). Trimming at V came to 8 bases and at J to 4 bases, leaving 1 base not matched to a gene. The CDR3 is 12 residues long.

The chain is built from TRBV7-8 and TRBJ2-1, with 11 nucleotides matching TRBD2. Trimming at V came to 5 bases and at J to 4 bases, leaving 4 bases not matched to a gene. Germline CDR1 reads SGHVS; CDR2 reads FQNEAQ. This CDR3 is 15 amino acids long. CDR3 residues: CASSLTSGVYNEQFF. The CDR3 nucleotides read TGTGCCAGCAGCCTGACTAGCGGGGTATACAATGAGCAGTTCTTC.

This rearrangement joins TRBV6-6 to TRBJ2-7, with D possibly TRBD1 on 6 matching bases. V lost 2 bases, J lost 7 bases, and 15 bases lay in between. The CDR3 spans 14 residues. Germline loops: CDR1 MNHNY, CDR2 SVGAGI (reference sequence). The CDR3 here is CASSYGRGRLEQYF. In DNA form, the CDR3 reads TGTGCCAGCAGTTACGGCAGGGGCAGGCTGGAGCAGTACTTC.

The rearrangement links TRBV7-9 to TRBJ2-2; D unresolved. The V gene's germline CDR1 is SEHNR and CDR2 FQNEAQ (reference sequence). V shed 6 bases and J shed 2 bases, with 7 bases lying between them. The CDR3 sequence is 13 residues long. Written as DNA, the CDR3 is TGTGCCAGCAGGCTCGGAAACACCGGGGAGCTGTTTTTT. Translating gives CASRLGNTGELFF.

The chain has TRBV5-1 and TRBJ1-1; D uncertain. V gave up 0 bases and J gave up 1 base, with 10 bases separating them. CDR1 and CDR2 from the germline V gene are SGHRS and YFSETQ. The CDR3 is 15 amino acids. The CDR3 loop is CASSLAVWTNTEAFF. CDR3 DNA: TGCGCCAGCAGCTTGGCAGTATGGACGAACACTGAAGCTTTCTTT.

In DNA form, the CDR3 reads TGCAGCGTCCCCACCGGGACAGGGAATGTCGAGCAGTACTTC. It translates to CSVPTGTGNVEQYF. The J gene is TRBJ2-7, the V gene TRBV29-1, with 9 positions matching TRBD1. Germline CDR1 and CDR2: SQVTM and ANQGSEA. Losses at the gene ends were 6 bases for V and 6 bases for J; bases not matched to a gene: 12. The CDR3 sequence is 14 residues long.

This chain uses TRBV30 with TRBJ2-3; 9 nucleotides line up with TRBD2. This CDR3 is built from 14 residues. Looked up from germline, CDR1 is GTSNPN and CDR2 is SVGIG (reference sequence). The V segment lost 0 bases and the J segment 7 bases; nucleotides outside the gene matches: 5. In DNA form, the CDR3 reads TGTGCCTGGAGTGTAGGTAGCGGGAGATATACGCAGTATTTT. Amino acids: CAWSVGSGRYTQYF.

DNA for the CDR3: TGTGCCAGCAGCTTAAATTCCTTAGAGACCCAGTACTTC. Amino acids: CASSLNSLETQYF. The chain couples TRBV7-2 to TRBJ2-5; D unclear. Germline V gene data show CDR1 as SGHTA and CDR2 as FQGNSA. V lost 2 bases to trimming and J lost 4 bases, with 8 bases between them. The CDR3 covers 13 residues. Full variable domain (rest looked up from reference TRBV7-2 and TRBJ2-5): GAGVSQSPSNKVTEKGKDVELRCDPISGHTALYWYRQSLGQGLEFLIYFQGNSAPDKSGLPSDRFSAERTGGSVSTLTIQRTQQEDSAVYLCASSLNSLETQYFGPGTRLLVL.

This clone was seen once. V is TRBV27 and J is TRBJ2-1; D is undetermined. V lost 5 bases, J lost 10 bases, and 21 bases lay in between. Germline V lookup: CDR1 MNHEY, CDR2 SMNVEV (reference sequence). CDR3 size: 15 residues. The DNA of the CDR3 is TGTGCCAGCAGTATCTCGACGAGCCGGGTGTCGGAGCAGTTCTTC. It is translated as CASSISTSRVSEQFF.

This clone was observed a handful of times. This chain connects TRBV4-1 to TRBJ1-6, with 7 bases matching TRBD1. Trimming at V came to 10 bases and at J to 5 bases, leaving 2 bases not matched to a gene. Germline V gene lookup returns CDR1 MGHRA and CDR2 YSYEKL. The CDR3 is made up of 12 amino acids. The DNA for the CDR3 is TGCGCCACCAGGGGGGATAATTCACCCCTCCACTTT. It specifies CATRGDNSPLHF.

This clone was observed a handful of times. The V and J genes are TRBV7-9 and TRBJ1-2; D call uncertain. V lost 6 bases, J lost 7 bases, and 21 bases lay in between. CDR1 is SEHNR, CDR2 FQNEAQ, per germline (reference sequence). This CDR3 region has 15 residues. This CDR3 is CASSQTNGPRGGYTF. The DNA for the CDR3 is TGTGCCAGCAGTCAGACAAACGGGCCTCGCGGTGGCTACACCTTC.

This clone occurred a few times. The chain couples TRBV9 to TRBJ2-3; a possible D gene is TRBD2 (5 bases). CDR1 is SGDLS, CDR2 YYNGEE, per germline. The CDR3 loop spans 15 amino acids. Trimming cost V 1 base and J 6 bases, with 15 bases left between them. In DNA form, the CDR3 reads TGTGCCAGCAGCGTAACTTGGACGAGGAGGGATACGCAGTATTTT. This gives the protein CASSVTWTRRDTQYF.